Here is one TCR beta chain with its context. Its matching antigen is unknown. These data are taken from a study of OX40 agonist ivuxolimab in advanced cancers. Overall study context: An agonistic anti-OX40 (CD134) antibody, ivuxolimab, was used to treat the patients. 30% to 40% of patients had received prior checkpoint inhibitor therapy.

The study, taken as a whole, reports: Partial responders at 0.1-3.0 mg/kg had among the lowest clonal expansion. Averaged across samples, CD8+ T cells carried more expanded clones than CD4+ did.

CDR3 size: 13 residues. Trimming left V 3 bases short and J 1 base short, with 6 bases between. Germline V CDR1 and CDR2: SGHAT, FQNNGV. Data came from immunoSEQ multiplex PCR; TCRdb stores just in-frame clones and leaves some out. The sample shows about 94,000 clones, approximately 90% of them seen only once. The chain links TRBV11-2 to TRBJ2-5; perhaps D is TRBD1 or TRBD2 (5 bases each). This clonotype was sampled from an adult with an advanced solid tumor such as melanoma, head and neck, liver or kidney cancer. This material consisted of CD4+ or CD8+ T cells sorted from blood, taken in a trial of the OX40 agonist ivuxolimab. The CDR3 loop is CASSFGAQETQYF. The DNA of the CDR3 is TGTGCCAGCAGCTTCGGGGCCCAAGAGACCCAGTACTTC. Looking up the rest from reference TRBV11-2 and TRBJ2-5 gives the full variable domain: EAGVAQSPRYKIIEKRQSVAFWCNPISGHATLYWYQQILGQGPKLLIQFQNNGVVDDSQLPKDRFSAERLKGVDSTLKIQPAKLEDSAVYLCASSFGAQETQYFGPGTRLLVL.